This T cell receptor (beta chain) was sequenced during a study of T cell repertoires in cytomegalovirus infection. V shed 2 bases, J shed 5 bases, and the junction held 6 bases outside the gene matches. The CDR3 has 16 residues. Germline CDR1 and CDR2: SGHRS and YFSETQ. Study findings and constraints: HLA-C-restricted CMV clonotypes gave the most frequent clonotype in two of eight donors.

TCRdb re-analysed the reads in MiXCR, keeping a single row per CDR3 protein. The sample lists about 470,000 distinct CDR3 sequences, under 55% occurring once. This clonotype appeared a few times. What it binds is not known. This material consisted of cultured PBMCs, taken from culture after CMV antigen stimulation. The clonotype comes from a human donor in good health (CMV status not recorded). Some clones in this sample may be carry-over from other donors' samples. The rearrangement uses TRBV5-1 and TRBJ2-5; TRBD2 agrees at 13 bases. CDR3 loop: CASSFGGLAGAETQYF. The CDR3, as DNA: TGCGCCAGCAGCTTCGGTGGACTAGCGGGAGCGGAGACCCAGTACTTC.